This entry concerns a single T cell receptor (beta chain). The CDR3 runs 13 residues. With 7 bases removed from V and 4 bases from J, the gap between germline ends came to 13 bases. CDR1 and CDR2 from the germline V gene are MNHNY and SVGAGI (reference sequence). Sequencing used immunoSEQ multiplex PCR; TCRdb keeps in-frame clones, though not all of them. This repertoire shows tens of thousands of clones, around 70% found once; its top ten account for approximately 18%. The data derive from a study of sequential checkpoint blockade in melanoma. About the research overall: Maintenance nivolumab came after either treatment sequence.

Treatment here: randomized to nivolumab then ipilimumab (arm A) or the reverse (arm B). None of the patients previously received DNA-damaging chemotherapy. Live CD3+CD8+ CD19− CD56− cells were sorted from PBMCs. This receptor was obtained from a human donor with melanoma. The input for sequencing was CD8+ T cells sorted from blood (inferred from file names), taken from a patient given nivolumab and ipilimumab in sequence. This chain joins TRBV6-6 and TRBJ1-2, with D possibly matching TRBD1 (6 bases). Here the CDR3 DNA reads TGTGCCAGCACAGGGGCAGGGCCCTATGGCTACACCTTC. Its protein is CASTGAGPYGYTF.